The source of this TCR beta chain is a study of blood T cell repertoires in COVID-19. At the level of the study: Samples taken during acute and convalescent COVID-19 were collected in the United States, Italy and Spain. PBMCs, B-cell-depleted T cells, or T cells were the source of the cDNA or gDNA that made up the material.

In the original analysis: Cell counts per sample came from amplifying reference gene primers. Sequenced by immunoSEQ multiplex PCR; TCRdb stores in-frame clones only, minus some. V and J calls plus clone size are reproduced from that table; the DNA served to infer D and trimming. The data contain roughly 34,000 clones, 90% of them singletons. V was pared by 1 base and J by 9 bases, with 13 bases between. This CDR3 has 14 amino acids. The germline gives CDR1 MNHNS, CDR2 SASEGT. The chain uses TRBV6-1 and TRBJ1-5; D gene ambiguous. The receptor's source is a man aged 55 to 70 with active COVID-19. Sequenced: peripheral blood. The CDR3 DNA reads TGTGCCAGCAGTGAAGTAGCCACATGGCGGCCCCAGCATTTT. It is translated as CASSEVATWRPQHF.